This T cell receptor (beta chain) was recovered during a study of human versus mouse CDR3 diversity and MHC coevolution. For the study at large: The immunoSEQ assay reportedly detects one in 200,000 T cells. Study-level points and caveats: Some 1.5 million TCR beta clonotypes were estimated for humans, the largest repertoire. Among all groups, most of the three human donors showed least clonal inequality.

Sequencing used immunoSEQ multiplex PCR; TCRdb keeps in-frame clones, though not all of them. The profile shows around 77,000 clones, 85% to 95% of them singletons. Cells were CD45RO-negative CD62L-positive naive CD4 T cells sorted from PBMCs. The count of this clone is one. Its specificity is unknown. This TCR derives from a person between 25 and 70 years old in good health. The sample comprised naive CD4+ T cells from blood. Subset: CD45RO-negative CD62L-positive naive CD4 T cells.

The CDR3 sequence is CASSQEVGLPTYGYTF. Here the CDR3 DNA reads TGCGCCAGCAGCCAAGAGGTGGGCCTACCAACTTATGGCTACACCTTC. This chain uses TRBV4-1 with TRBJ1-2; D remains unclear. Germline lookup yields CDR1 MGHRA and CDR2 YSYEKL. The V end lost 0 bases, the J end lost 5 bases, and 16 bases lay between the germline ends. The CDR3 has 16 amino acids.